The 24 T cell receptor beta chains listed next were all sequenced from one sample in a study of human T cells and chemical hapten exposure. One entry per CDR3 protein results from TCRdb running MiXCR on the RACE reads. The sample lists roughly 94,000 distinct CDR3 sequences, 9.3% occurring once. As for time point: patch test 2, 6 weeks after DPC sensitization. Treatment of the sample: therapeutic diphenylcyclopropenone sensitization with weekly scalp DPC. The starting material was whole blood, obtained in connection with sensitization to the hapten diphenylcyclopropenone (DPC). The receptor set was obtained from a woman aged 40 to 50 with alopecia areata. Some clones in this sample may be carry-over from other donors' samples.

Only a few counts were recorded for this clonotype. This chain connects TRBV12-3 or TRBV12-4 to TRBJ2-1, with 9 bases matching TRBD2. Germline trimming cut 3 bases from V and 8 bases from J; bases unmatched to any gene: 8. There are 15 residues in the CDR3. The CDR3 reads CASSFGSGSIDEQFF. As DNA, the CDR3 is TGTGCCAGCAGTTTTGGTAGCGGGAGTATAGATGAGCAGTTCTTC.

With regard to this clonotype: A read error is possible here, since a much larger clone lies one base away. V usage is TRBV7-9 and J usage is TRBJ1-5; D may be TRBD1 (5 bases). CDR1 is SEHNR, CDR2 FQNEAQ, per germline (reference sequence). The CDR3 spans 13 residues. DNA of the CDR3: TGTACCAGCAGCTCGCAGGGAGATCAGCCCCAGCATTTT. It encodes CTSSSQGDQPQHF.

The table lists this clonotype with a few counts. The CDR3 DNA reads as TGCAGTGCTAGAATCCGAGGGTATGGGGCCAACGTCCTGACTTTC. Amino acids: CSARIRGYGANVLTF. The chain has TRBV20-1 and TRBJ2-6; D may be TRBD2 (5 bases). The CDR3 has 15 amino acids. The V end was cut by 2 bases, the J end by 3 bases, with 11 bases between. CDR1 DFQATT and CDR2 SNEGSKA come from the germline V gene (reference sequence).

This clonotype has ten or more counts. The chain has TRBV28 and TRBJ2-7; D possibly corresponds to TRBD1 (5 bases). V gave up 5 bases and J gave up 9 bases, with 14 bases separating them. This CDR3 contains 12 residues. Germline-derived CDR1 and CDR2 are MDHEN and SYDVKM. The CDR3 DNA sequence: TGTGCCAGCAGTCCCGCCGGGCAGGGGCAGTACTTC. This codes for CASSPAGQGQYF. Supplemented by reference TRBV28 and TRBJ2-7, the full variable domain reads DVKVTQSSRYLVKRTGEKVFLECVQDMDHENMFWYRQDPGLGLRLIYFSYDVKMKEKGDIPEGYSVSREKKERFSLILESASTNQTSMYLCASSPAGQGQYFGPGTRLTVT.

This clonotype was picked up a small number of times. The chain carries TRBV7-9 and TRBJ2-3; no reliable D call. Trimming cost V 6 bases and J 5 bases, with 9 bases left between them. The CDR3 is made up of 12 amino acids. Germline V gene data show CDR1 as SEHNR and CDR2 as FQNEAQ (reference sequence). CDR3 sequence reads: CASSPWGDTQYF. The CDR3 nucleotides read TGTGCCAGCAGTCCGTGGGGAGATACGCAGTATTTT.

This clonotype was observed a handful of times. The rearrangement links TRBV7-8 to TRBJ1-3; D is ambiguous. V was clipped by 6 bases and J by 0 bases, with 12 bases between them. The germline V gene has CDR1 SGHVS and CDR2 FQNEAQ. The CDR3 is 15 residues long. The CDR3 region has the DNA TGTGCCAGCAGACTGGACCGCTTCTCTGGAAACACCATATATTTT. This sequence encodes CASRLDRFSGNTIYF.

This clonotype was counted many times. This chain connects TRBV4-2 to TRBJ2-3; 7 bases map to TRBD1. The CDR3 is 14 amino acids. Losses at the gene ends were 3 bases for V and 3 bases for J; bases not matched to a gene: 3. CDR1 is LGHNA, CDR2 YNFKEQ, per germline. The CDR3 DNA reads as TGTGCCAGCAGCCAGGGGACAGAAACAGATACGCAGTATTTT. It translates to CASSQGTETDTQYF.

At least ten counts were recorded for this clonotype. For the CDR3, the DNA is TGCAGTGCTAGAGAGGGAGCGGGAGAGGGCACAGATACGCAGTATTTT. Translating it yields CSAREGAGEGTDTQYF. V usage is TRBV20-1 and J usage is TRBJ2-3; 8 bases agree with TRBD2. CDR1 DFQATT and CDR2 SNEGSKA come from the germline V gene (reference sequence). V shed 0 bases and J 1 base; nucleotides not matched to a gene: 6. The CDR3 contains 16 residues.

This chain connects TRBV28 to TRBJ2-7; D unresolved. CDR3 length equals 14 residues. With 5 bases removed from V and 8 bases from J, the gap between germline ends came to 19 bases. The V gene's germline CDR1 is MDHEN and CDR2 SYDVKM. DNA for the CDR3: TGTGCCAGCAGTGATGCGGACGGGCTGGGAAAGCAGTACTTC. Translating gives CASSDADGLGKQYF. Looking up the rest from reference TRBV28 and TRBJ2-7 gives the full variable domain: DVKVTQSSRYLVKRTGEKVFLECVQDMDHENMFWYRQDPGLGLRLIYFSYDVKMKEKGDIPEGYSVSREKKERFSLILESASTNQTSMYLCASSDADGLGKQYFGPGTRLTVT.

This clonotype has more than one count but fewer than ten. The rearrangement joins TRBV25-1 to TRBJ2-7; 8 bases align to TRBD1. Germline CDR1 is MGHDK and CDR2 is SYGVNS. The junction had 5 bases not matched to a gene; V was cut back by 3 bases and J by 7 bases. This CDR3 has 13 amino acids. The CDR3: CASSEGTGWEQYF. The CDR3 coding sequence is TGTGCCAGCAGTGAGGGGACAGGTTGGGAGCAGTACTTC.

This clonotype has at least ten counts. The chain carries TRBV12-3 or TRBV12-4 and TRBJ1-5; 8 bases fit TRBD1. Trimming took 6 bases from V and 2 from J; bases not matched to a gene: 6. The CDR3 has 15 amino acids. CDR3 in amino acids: CASRSQGVGNQPQHF. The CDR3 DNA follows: TGTGCCAGCAGATCACAGGGGGTAGGCAATCAGCCCCAGCATTTT.

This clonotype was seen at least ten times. DNA for the CDR3: TGCGCCAGCAGCTTGGATCCCCCAGCTTTGGGCAGGGCAAAATACGAGCAGTACTTC. It encodes CASSLDPPALGRAKYEQYF. The rearrangement links TRBV5-1 to TRBJ2-7, with a tentative D call TRBD1 (5 bases). V lost 0 bases, J lost 4 bases, and 26 bases lay in between. The CDR3 extends over 19 amino acids. CDR1 is SGHRS and CDR2 is YFSETQ in the germline V gene.

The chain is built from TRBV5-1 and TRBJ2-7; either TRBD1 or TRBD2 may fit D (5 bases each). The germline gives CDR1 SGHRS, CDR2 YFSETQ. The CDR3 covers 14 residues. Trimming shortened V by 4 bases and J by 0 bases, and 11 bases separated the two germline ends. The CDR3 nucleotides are TGCGCCAGCAGCACCGGGACGGACTCCTACGAGCAGTACTTC. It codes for CASSTGTDSYEQYF.

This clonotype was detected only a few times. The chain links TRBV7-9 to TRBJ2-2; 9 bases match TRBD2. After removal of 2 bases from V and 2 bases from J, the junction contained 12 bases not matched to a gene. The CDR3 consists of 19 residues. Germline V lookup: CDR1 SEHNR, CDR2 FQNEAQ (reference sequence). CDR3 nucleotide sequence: TGTGCCAGCAGCTTAAGATCGGGGCTAGCGGGAATTAACACCGGGGAGCTGTTTTTT. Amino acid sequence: CASSLRSGLAGINTGELFF. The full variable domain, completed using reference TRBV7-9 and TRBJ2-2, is DTGVSQNPRHKITKRGQNVTFRCDPISEHNRLYWYRQTLGQGPEFLTYFQNEAQLEKSRLLSDRFSAERPKGSFSTLEIQRTEQGDSAMYLCASSLRSGLAGINTGELFFGEGSRLTVL.

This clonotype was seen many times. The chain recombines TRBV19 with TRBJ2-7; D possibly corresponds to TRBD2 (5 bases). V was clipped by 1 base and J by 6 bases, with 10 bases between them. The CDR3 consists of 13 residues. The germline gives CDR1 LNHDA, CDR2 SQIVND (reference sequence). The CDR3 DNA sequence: TGTGCCAGTAGTATAGCAGAAGGAGGCGAGCAGTACTTC. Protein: CASSIAEGGEQYF.

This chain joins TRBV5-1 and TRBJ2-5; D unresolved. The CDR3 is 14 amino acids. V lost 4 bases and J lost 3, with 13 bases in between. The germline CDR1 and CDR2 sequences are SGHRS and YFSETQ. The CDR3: CASSLVENEETQYF. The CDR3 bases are TGCGCCAGCAGCCTGGTGGAGAACGAAGAGACCCAGTACTTC.

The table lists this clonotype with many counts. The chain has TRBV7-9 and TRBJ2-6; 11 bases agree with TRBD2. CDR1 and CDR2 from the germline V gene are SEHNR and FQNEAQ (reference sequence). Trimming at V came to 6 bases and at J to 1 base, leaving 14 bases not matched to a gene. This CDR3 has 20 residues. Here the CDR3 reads CASRLSPLAGGKSGANVLTF. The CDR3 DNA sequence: TGTGCCAGCAGATTATCCCCTTTAGCGGGAGGGAAGTCTGGGGCCAACGTCCTGACTTTC.

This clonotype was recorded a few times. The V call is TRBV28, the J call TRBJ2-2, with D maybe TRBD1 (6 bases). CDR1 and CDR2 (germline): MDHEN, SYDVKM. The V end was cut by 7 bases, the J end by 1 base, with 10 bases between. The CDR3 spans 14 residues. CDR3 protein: CASIPGQNTGELFF. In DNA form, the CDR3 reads TGTGCCAGCATTCCGGGACAGAACACCGGGGAGCTGTTTTTT.

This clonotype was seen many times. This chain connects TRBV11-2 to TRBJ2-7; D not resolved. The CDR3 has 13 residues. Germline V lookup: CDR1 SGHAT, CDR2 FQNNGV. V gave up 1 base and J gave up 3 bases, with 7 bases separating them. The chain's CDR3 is CASSLGEYYEQYF. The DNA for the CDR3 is TGTGCCAGCAGCTTAGGCGAGTACTACGAGCAGTACTTC. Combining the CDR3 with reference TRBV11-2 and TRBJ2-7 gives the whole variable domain EAGVAQSPRYKIIEKRQSVAFWCNPISGHATLYWYQQILGQGPKLLIQFQNNGVVDDSQLPKDRFSAERLKGVDSTLKIQPAKLEDSAVYLCASSLGEYYEQYFGPGTRLTVT.

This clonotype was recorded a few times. The CDR3 sequence is CASSFTGTDSGYTF. The CDR3 DNA follows: TGTGCCAGCAGTTTTACCGGGACAGATAGCGGCTACACCTTC. This rearrangement joins TRBV12-3 or TRBV12-4 to TRBJ1-2; 7 bases align to TRBD1. V shed 3 bases, J shed 8 bases, and the junction held 9 bases outside the gene matches. The CDR3 is made up of 14 amino acids.

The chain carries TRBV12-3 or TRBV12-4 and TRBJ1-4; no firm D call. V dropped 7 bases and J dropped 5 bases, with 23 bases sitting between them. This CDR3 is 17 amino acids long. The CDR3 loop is CASTPGDFGSQNEKLFF. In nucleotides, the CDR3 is TGTGCCAGCACCCCGGGAGATTTCGGATCTCAGAATGAAAAACTGTTTTTT.

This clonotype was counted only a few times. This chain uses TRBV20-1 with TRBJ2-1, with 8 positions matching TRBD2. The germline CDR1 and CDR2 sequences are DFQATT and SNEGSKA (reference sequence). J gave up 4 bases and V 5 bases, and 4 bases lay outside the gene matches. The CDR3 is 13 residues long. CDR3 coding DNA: TGCAGTGCTTCAATAGCGGGGTACAATGAGCAGTTCTTC. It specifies CSASIAGYNEQFF.

The CDR3 loop reads CASSLSLSNTEAFF. The CDR3 DNA sequence: TGTGCCAGCAGCTTAAGCCTGTCGAACACTGAAGCTTTCTTT. The genes are TRBV5-4 and TRBJ1-1, with no clear D. Germline values: CDR1 SGHNT, CDR2 YYREEE (reference sequence). CDR3 size: 14 residues. Trimming shortened V by 2 bases and J by 1 base, and 9 bases separated the two germline ends.

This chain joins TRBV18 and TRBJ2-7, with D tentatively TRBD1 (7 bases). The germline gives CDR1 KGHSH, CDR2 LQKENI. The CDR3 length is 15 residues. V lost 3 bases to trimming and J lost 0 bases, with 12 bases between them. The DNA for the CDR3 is TGTGCCAGCTCACCGACTAGGGACAGCTCCTACGAGCAGTACTTC. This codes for CASSPTRDSSYEQYF.